These T cell receptor beta chains were read from a single sample in a study of immune evolution from preneoplasia to lung adenocarcinoma. Libraries were prepared by immunoSEQ multiplex PCR; TCRdb keeps only in-frame clonotypes and omits some of them. The sample shows 9,500 to 13,000 clones, approximately 86% of them seen only once. The sample comprised FFPE minimally invasive lung adenocarcinoma tissue. Receptors originate from a person aged 65 to 85 with lung adenocarcinoma. The CDR3 runs from the conserved cysteine through the conserved F or W. D genes are given only for firm matches. Size values are once, few and many counts, or a class for expanded clones, and some rows have none.

d_gene: TRBD2
v_gene: TRBV7-2
j_gene: TRBJ2-1
abundance: NA
len: 14
CDR3nt: TGTGCCAGCAGCCGAGGACTAGCTTATAATGAGCAGTTCTTC
CDR3aa: CASSRGLAYNEQFF

d_gene: NA
v_gene: TRBV11-3
j_gene: TRBJ2-3
abundance: NA
len: 14
CDR3nt: TGTGCCAGCAGCTTGACACAGGGCACAGATACGCAGTATTTT
CDR3aa: CASSLTQGTDTQYF

d_gene: TRBD2
v_gene: TRBV20-1
j_gene: TRBJ2-3
abundance: NA
len: 11
CDR3nt: TGCAGTGCCCCCGGGGGGGTTACGCAGTATTTT
CDR3aa: CSAPGGVTQYF

d_gene: NA
v_gene: TRBV11-3
j_gene: TRBJ2-2
abundance: NA
len: 16
CDR3nt: TGTGCCAGCAGCTTAGCCCAGGGGCGGAACACCGGGGAGCTGTTTTTT
CDR3aa: CASSLAQGRNTGELFF

d_gene: NA
v_gene: TRBV5-6
j_gene: TRBJ2-5
abundance: NA
len: 14
CDR3nt: TGTGCCAGCAGCGAATGGGGATTACAAGAGACCCAGTACTTC
CDR3aa: CASSEWGLQETQYF

d_gene: TRBD2
v_gene: TRBV10-2
j_gene: TRBJ2-5
abundance: NA
len: 14
CDR3nt: TGCGCCAGCAGTGAGACTAGCGGGAAACAGACCCAGTACTTC
CDR3aa: CASSETSGKQTQYF

d_gene: TRBD1
v_gene: TRBV10-3
j_gene: TRBJ2-7
abundance: NA
len: 16
CDR3nt: TGTGCCATCAGTGAGTCGAAGCGGACAGGTACCTACGAGCAGTACTTC
CDR3aa: CAISESKRTGTYEQYF

d_gene: NA
v_gene: TRBV19
j_gene: TRBJ2-5
abundance: NA
len: 15
CDR3nt: TGTGCCAGTAGTATCGGTGGGCGCCGCCAAGAGACCCAGTACTTC
CDR3aa: CASSIGGRRQETQYF

d_gene: TRBD2
v_gene: TRBV5-4
j_gene: TRBJ2-5
abundance: NA
len: 15
CDR3nt: TGTGCCAGCAGCTTGACGTCTAGCGGGGACCGCACCCAGTACTTC
CDR3aa: CASSLTSSGDRTQYF

d_gene: NA
v_gene: TRBV9
j_gene: TRBJ1-2
abundance: NA
len: 13
CDR3nt: TGTGCCAGCAGCCCTCCGGACAATCATGGCTACACCTTC
CDR3aa: CASSPPDNHGYTF

d_gene: NA
v_gene: TRBV7-2
j_gene: TRBJ1-4
abundance: NA
len: 14
CDR3nt: TGTGCCTGCGTTGGCGGGGTTTATAGGGAAAAACTGTTTTTT
CDR3aa: CACVGGVYREKLFF

d_gene: TRBD1
v_gene: TRBV6-6
j_gene: TRBJ2-1
abundance: NA
len: 16
CDR3nt: TGTGCCAGCAGTCCCTCCGGGACAGGGGTGGGCAATGAGCAGTTCTTC
CDR3aa: CASSPSGTGVGNEQFF

d_gene: NA
v_gene: TRBV11-2
j_gene: TRBJ2-7
abundance: NA
len: 15
CDR3nt: TGTGCCAGCAGCTTAGTGGGGCAGGTCTCCTACGAGCAGTACTTC
CDR3aa: CASSLVGQVSYEQYF

d_gene: TRBD2
v_gene: TRBV7-2
j_gene: TRBJ2-2
abundance: NA
len: 20
CDR3nt: TGTGCCAGCAGCTTAGCCGGACTAGCGGGAGTAGTTCGAGGGTCCGGGGAGCTGTTTTTT
CDR3aa: CASSLAGLAGVVRGSGELFF

d_gene: TRBD1
v_gene: TRBV7-3
j_gene: TRBJ2-7
abundance: NA
len: 13
CDR3nt: TGTGCCAGCAGCTCAACAGGGGCGGAAGAGCAGTACTTC
CDR3aa: CASSSTGAEEQYF

d_gene: TRBD1
v_gene: TRBV6-6
j_gene: TRBJ1-1
abundance: NA
len: 15
CDR3nt: TGTGCCAGCAAACGCACCGGGACAGGGGCCACTGAAGCTTTCTTT
CDR3aa: CASKRTGTGATEAFF

d_gene: NA
v_gene: TRBV7-6
j_gene: TRBJ2-1
abundance: NA
len: 15
CDR3nt: TGTGCCAGCAGCTTAGCTGCGAGACAGTTCAATGAGCAGTTCTTC
CDR3aa: CASSLAARQFNEQFF

d_gene: NA
v_gene: TRBV5-1
j_gene: TRBJ1-1
abundance: NA
len: 15
CDR3nt: TGCGCCAGCAGCACGGGGGATGTTTGGAGCACTGAAGCTTTCTTT
CDR3aa: CASSTGDVWSTEAFF

d_gene: NA
v_gene: TRBV6-1
j_gene: TRBJ2-3
abundance: NA
len: 12
CDR3nt: TGTGCCAGCAGTCCCCGGGGTTCTCCGCAGTATTTT
CDR3aa: CASSPRGSPQYF

d_gene: NA
v_gene: TRBV19
j_gene: TRBJ2-3
abundance: NA
len: 13
CDR3nt: TGTGCCAGTACCCGAGGGGTCACAGATACGCAGTATTTT
CDR3aa: CASTRGVTDTQYF

d_gene: TRBD2
v_gene: TRBV28
j_gene: TRBJ2-7
abundance: NA
len: 14
CDR3nt: TGTGCCAGCAGTCCTCCCCGGGGGCGGGAGGGGCAGTACTTC
CDR3aa: CASSPPRGREGQYF

d_gene: NA
v_gene: TRBV14
j_gene: TRBJ1-2
abundance: NA
len: 12
CDR3nt: TGTGCCAGCAGCCAAGGTTGGGATGGCTACACCTTC
CDR3aa: CASSQGWDGYTF

d_gene: NA
v_gene: TRBV30
j_gene: TRBJ2-7
abundance: once
len: 14
CDR3nt: TGTGCCCTTACCCGGGCAGCGTCGACCTACGAGCAGTACTTC
CDR3aa: CALTRAASTYEQYF

d_gene: TRBD1
v_gene: TRBV9
j_gene: TRBJ1-2
abundance: NA
len: 17
CDR3nt: TGTGCCAGCAGTGACTCGCAAGACAGGGCAAACCTCTATGGCTACACCTTC
CDR3aa: CASSDSQDRANLYGYTF

d_gene: NA
v_gene: TRBV11-2
j_gene: TRBJ1-2
abundance: NA
len: 13
CDR3nt: TGTGCCAGCAGCTTCTCAGGGGCGGATGGCTACACCTTC
CDR3aa: CASSFSGADGYTF

d_gene: TRBD1
v_gene: TRBV7-8
j_gene: TRBJ1-1
abundance: NA
len: 18
CDR3nt: TGTGCCAGCAGCTTAGCCCTCGTATTGGGGACAGAGAAAGGTGAAGCTTTCTTT
CDR3aa: CASSLALVLGTEKGEAFF

d_gene: NA
v_gene: TRBV5-1
j_gene: TRBJ1-1
abundance: NA
len: 15
CDR3nt: TGCGCCAGCAGTCTGGTGCCAGGGGAGGGAACTGAAGCTTTCTTT
CDR3aa: CASSLVPGEGTEAFF

d_gene: NA
v_gene: TRBV5-5
j_gene: TRBJ1-6
abundance: NA
len: 12
CDR3nt: TGTGCCAGCAGCACCGCGCCTTCACCCCTCCACTTT
CDR3aa: CASSTAPSPLHF

d_gene: NA
v_gene: TRBV11-1
j_gene: TRBJ2-3
abundance: NA
len: 16
CDR3nt: TGTGCCAGCAGCTCTCCCTTTAGCGGTTCCACAGATACGCAGTATTTT
CDR3aa: CASSSPFSGSTDTQYF

d_gene: TRBD1
v_gene: TRBV7-9
j_gene: TRBJ1-2
abundance: NA
len: 14
CDR3nt: TGTGCCAACAGCACCCACGACAGGGGAAATGGCTACACCTTC
CDR3aa: CANSTHDRGNGYTF

d_gene: TRBD1
v_gene: TRBV7-8
j_gene: TRBJ2-7
abundance: few
len: 14
CDR3nt: TGTGCCAGCAGTCCCACGGGACAGAACTACGAGCAGTACTTC
CDR3aa: CASSPTGQNYEQYF

d_gene: NA
v_gene: TRBV5-8
j_gene: TRBJ1-1
abundance: NA
len: 16
CDR3nt: TGTGCCAGCACCCCTTGGGGGACTGCACAGGACACTGAAGCTTTCTTT
CDR3aa: CASTPWGTAQDTEAFF

d_gene: NA
v_gene: TRBV15
j_gene: TRBJ1-5
abundance: once
len: 14
CDR3nt: TGTGCCACTGCAAATCTAGTTAGCAATCAGCCCCAGCATTTT
CDR3aa: CATANLVSNQPQHF

d_gene: NA
v_gene: TRBV2
j_gene: TRBJ1-2
abundance: NA
len: 14
CDR3nt: TGTGCCAGCAGTGAGGAGGGGATGCACTATGGCTACACCTTC
CDR3aa: CASSEEGMHYGYTF

d_gene: NA
v_gene: TRBV5-5
j_gene: TRBJ1-4
abundance: NA
len: 14
CDR3nt: TGTGCCAGCAGCGCGGGGCTAGATAATGAAAAACTGTTTTTT
CDR3aa: CASSAGLDNEKLFF

d_gene: TRBD2
v_gene: TRBV6-6
j_gene: TRBJ2-2
abundance: once
len: 14
CDR3nt: TGTGCCAGCAGTTACTCGGGAGGGCCCGGGGAGTTGTTTTTT
CDR3aa: CASSYSGGPGELFF

d_gene: TRBD1
v_gene: TRBV19
j_gene: TRBJ2-7
abundance: NA
len: 13
CDR3nt: TGTGCCAGTAGTATGACAGGGGCCCACGAGCAGTACTTC
CDR3aa: CASSMTGAHEQYF

d_gene: NA
v_gene: TRBV27
j_gene: TRBJ1-1
abundance: once
len: 14
CDR3nt: TGTGCCAGCAGTTTGTCGGCATGGTATACTGAAGCTTTCTTT
CDR3aa: CASSLSAWYTEAFF

d_gene: NA
v_gene: TRBV28
j_gene: TRBJ2-7
abundance: once
len: 14
CDR3nt: TGTGCCAGCAGGCCCGGAGGGCGGCCCTACGAGCAGTACTTC
CDR3aa: CASRPGGRPYEQYF

d_gene: NA
v_gene: TRBV6-5
j_gene: TRBJ2-1
abundance: NA
len: 15
CDR3nt: TGTGCCAGCAGCCGCGGAGGATTCGGGGAGAATGAGCAGTTCTTC
CDR3aa: CASSRGGFGENEQFF

d_gene: NA
v_gene: TRBV7-9
j_gene: TRBJ1-3
abundance: NA
len: 14
CDR3nt: TGTGCCAGCAGCTTAGCGTCGTCTGGAAACACCATATATTTT
CDR3aa: CASSLASSGNTIYF

d_gene: NA
v_gene: TRBV28
j_gene: TRBJ1-5
abundance: NA
len: 15
CDR3nt: TGTGCCAGCAGTACCCTCAGAGGAGGGTATCAGCCCCAGCATTTT
CDR3aa: CASSTLRGGYQPQHF

d_gene: NA
v_gene: TRBV6-5
j_gene: TRBJ1-4
abundance: NA
len: 14
CDR3nt: TGTGCCAGCAGCTGGACGGGGGCCCCTGAAAAACTGTTTTTT
CDR3aa: CASSWTGAPEKLFF

d_gene: TRBD1
v_gene: TRBV6-1
j_gene: TRBJ1-3
abundance: few
len: 15
CDR3nt: TGTGCCAGCAGTGATCGGCGGGGACAGGGAAGCACCATATATTTT
CDR3aa: CASSDRRGQGSTIYF

d_gene: NA
v_gene: TRBV6-5
j_gene: TRBJ1-1
abundance: once
len: 14
CDR3nt: TGTGCCAGCAGTTACAGGGTCGACGGCACTGAAGCTTTCTTT
CDR3aa: CASSYRVDGTEAFF

d_gene: NA
v_gene: TRBV7-2
j_gene: TRBJ2-3
abundance: NA
len: 13
CDR3nt: TGTGCCAGCAGCTTTGGGCATACAGATACGCAGTATTTT
CDR3aa: CASSFGHTDTQYF

d_gene: NA
v_gene: TRBV29-1
j_gene: TRBJ2-5
abundance: NA
len: 15
CDR3nt: TGCAGCGTTAGCTCTGGGGGAGGAGGAATCCAGACCCAGTACTTC
CDR3aa: CSVSSGGGGIQTQYF

d_gene: NA
v_gene: TRBV11-2
j_gene: TRBJ2-5
abundance: NA
len: 14
CDR3nt: TGTGCCACCAAGGTTAGCAGGGGAAGCGAGACCCAGTACTTC
CDR3aa: CATKVSRGSETQYF